This T cell receptor beta chain came from a study of cytomegalovirus exposure and HLA in healthy donors. Per the germline V gene, CDR1 is MDHEN and CDR2 is SYDVKM. CDR3 size: 12 residues. V lost 4 bases and J lost 9, with 13 bases in between. This PCR relied on a set of 60 Vbeta primers and 13 Jbeta primers. Clones were sequenced by immunoSEQ multiplex PCR, and TCRdb holds only the in-frame ones, with some missing. The sample consists of some 94,000 clones, 69% of them appearing once. Sequencing was done on a sample of PBMCs. This receptor was taken from a man aged 50 or older in good health and CMV-seronegative. V is TRBV28 and J is TRBJ2-7; D perhaps matches TRBD1 (6 bases). The CDR3 reads CASSSTGFGQYV. The CDR3 nucleotides are TGTGCCAGCAGTTCAACAGGGTTTGGGCAGTACGTC.